Below, one TCR beta chain is given with its context. What it binds is not known. Assay used: immunoSEQ multiplex PCR; TCRdb lists only in-frame clones, some missing. The sample holds 100,000 to 140,000 clones, 89% seen once. This sample was taken from a study of T cell responses to AZD1222 COVID-19 vaccine. Across the whole study: Pooled together were second doses at about 4 or about 12 weeks.

Findings and limits, study-wide: There were mostly white British donors and more females than males, and clonal diversity was possibly underestimated. Repertoires were collected only later (after the peak T cell response had occurred).

Germline CDR1 reads SGHDT; CDR2 reads YYEEEE. The ends were cut back, 4 bases at V and 6 bases at J, with 17 bases in the middle. This CDR3 has 15 amino acids. The sequences come from peripheral blood, collected on day 0 of AZD1222 vaccination. The chain links TRBV5-6 to TRBJ2-4; D might be TRBD2 (5 bases). This sequence was found in an adult in good health. CDR3 bases: TGTGCCAGCAGCGACGGCTATGGGAGTGTAAACATTCAGTACTTC. Protein product: CASSDGYGSVNIQYF.